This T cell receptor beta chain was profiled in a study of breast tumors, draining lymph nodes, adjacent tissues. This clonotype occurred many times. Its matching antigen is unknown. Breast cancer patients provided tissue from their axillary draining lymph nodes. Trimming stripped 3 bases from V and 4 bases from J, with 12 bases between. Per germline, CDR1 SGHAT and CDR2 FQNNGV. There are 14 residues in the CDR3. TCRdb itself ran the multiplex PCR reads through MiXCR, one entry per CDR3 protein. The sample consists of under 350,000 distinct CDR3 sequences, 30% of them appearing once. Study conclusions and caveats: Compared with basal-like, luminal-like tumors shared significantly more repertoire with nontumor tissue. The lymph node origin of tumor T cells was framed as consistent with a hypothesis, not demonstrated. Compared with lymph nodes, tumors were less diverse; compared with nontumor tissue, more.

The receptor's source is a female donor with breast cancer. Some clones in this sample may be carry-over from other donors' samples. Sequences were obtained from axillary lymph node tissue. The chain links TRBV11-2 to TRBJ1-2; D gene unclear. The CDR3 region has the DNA TGTGCCAGCAGCTTGTATCGGGAGGGCTATGGCTACACCTTC. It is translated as CASSLYREGYGYTF.